Detailed here is one T cell receptor (beta chain). The antigen it recognizes is unknown. The record has no base qualities; no much larger clone is one base away. This sample is drawn from a study of T-cell reconstitution after alpha-beta-depleted transplantation in children (dated by TCRdb to about 2016). Concerning the study at large: The study quantitatively tracked T-cell immune reconstitution after TCRalphabeta/CD19-depleted allogeneic hematopoietic cell transplantation in children using TCR repertoire profiling. The paper as a whole reports these results and caveats: The apparently early recovery of alphabetaT-cell counts about two months after transplant reportedly depended on only several hundred rapidly expanded clones that came from non-depleted graft cells. In some patients, the high TCRbeta diversity seen at day 60 was put down to recipient T cells and intrathymic progenitors that had survived conditioning. The frequencies of hyperexpanded clones fell over the following months, and after one year, T-cell counts and TCRbeta diversity were mostly attributed to newly produced T cells.

There are 15 amino acids in the CDR3, from cysteine to phenylalanine inclusive. The only DNA kept is the CDR3, 45 bases in frame from the first base. Trimming at the junction amounts to 0 bases on V and 7 bases on J, and the germline ends lie 16 bases apart. CDR1 and CDR2 (ENHRY, SYGVKD) derive from the germline V gene. Read against the paper, the sample's treatment or condition label means: allogeneic hematopoietic cell transplantation with graft depleted of TCRalphabeta T cells and CD19 B cells. TCRalphabeta/CD19-depleted allogeneic hematopoietic cell grafts were given to the transplant recipients, all of whom were children. Libraries were made using PCR. The instrument was an Illumina HiSeq 2500. TCR libraries were prepared with molecular barcoding, using unique molecular identifiers to normalize TCRbeta repertoire quantification. TCRdb passed the public sequencing reads through fastp at Q25 and MiXCR, retaining productive beta sequences. A single entry per CDR3 protein holds the most common genes and DNA from its merged rows. The sample yields under 150,000 distinct CDR3 sequences; about 9.5% were counted once. More than 20% of the sample belongs to the ten largest clones.

Sequencing was performed on PBMCs, mostly from graft donor cells, taken 180 days after TCRalphabeta/CD19-depleted stem cell transplant. The origin of this receptor is a girl in the first two years of life who had a stem cell transplant for combined immunodeficiency, so the T cells may come from the graft donor. The V and J genes are TRBV10-3 and TRBJ2-7; a confident D gene designation cannot be given. CDR3 protein: CAISESGSPSVEQYF. The nucleotide sequence is given as TGTGCCATCAGTGAGTCGGGCAGCCCCTCGGTTGAGCAGTACTTC.